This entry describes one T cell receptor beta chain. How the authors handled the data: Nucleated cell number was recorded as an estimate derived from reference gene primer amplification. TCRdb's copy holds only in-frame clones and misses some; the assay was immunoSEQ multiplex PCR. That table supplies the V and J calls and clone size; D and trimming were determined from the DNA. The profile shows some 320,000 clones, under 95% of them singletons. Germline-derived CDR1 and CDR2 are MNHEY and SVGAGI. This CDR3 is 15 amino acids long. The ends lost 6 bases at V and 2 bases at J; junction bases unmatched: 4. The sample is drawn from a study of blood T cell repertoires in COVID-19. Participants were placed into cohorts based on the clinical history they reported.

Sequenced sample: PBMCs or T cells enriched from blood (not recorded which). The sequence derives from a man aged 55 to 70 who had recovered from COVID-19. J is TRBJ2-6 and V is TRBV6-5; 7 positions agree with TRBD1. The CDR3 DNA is TGTGCCAGCAGACAGGGGTTTACTGGGGCCAACGTCCTGACTTTC. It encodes CASRQGFTGANVLTF.